The 5 T cell receptor beta chains given below trace back to one sample, sequenced in a study of T cell changes during pregnancy in multiple sclerosis. Some clones are missing from TCRdb's copy, which holds only in-frame ones; the method was immunoSEQ multiplex PCR. The sample carries about 57,000 clones, approximately 90% recorded once. The sequencing here drew on peripheral blood, taken in the first trimester of pregnancy. The receptor source for this set is a female donor in good health, enrolled as a control in a pregnancy study.

The rearrangement links TRBV28 to TRBJ1-2, with unresolved D. The CDR3 extends over 12 amino acids. The germline V and J ends were trimmed by 2 bases and 2 bases, with 3 bases remaining between them. Germline assignment: CDR1 MDHEN and CDR2 SYDVKM. The CDR3 spells CASSLPNYGYTF. In DNA, the CDR3 is TGTGCCAGCAGTTTACCGAACTATGGCTACACCTTC.

This chain links TRBV27 with TRBJ2-3, with D maybe TRBD1 (6 bases). Germline V gene data show CDR1 as MNHEY and CDR2 as SMNVEV (reference sequence). The CDR3 spans 15 residues. Deletions cut 5 bases from V and 0 bases from J, with 12 bases between. The CDR3, as DNA: TGTGCCAGCAGTATAACAGGGTTTAGCACAGATACGCAGTATTTT. It encodes CASSITGFSTDTQYF.

The CDR3 sequence is CASSPGGKLSSYNEQFF. The CDR3 DNA follows: TGTGCCAGCAGCCCCGGGGGGAAGTTGAGCTCCTACAATGAGCAGTTCTTC. The V gene is TRBV11-1, the J gene TRBJ2-1; 7 bases are a match to TRBD2. The CDR3 contains 17 residues. With 5 bases clipped from V and 0 bases from J, the junction kept 10 bases outside the gene matches. Per the germline V gene, CDR1 is SGHAT and CDR2 is FQDESV (reference sequence).

This chain connects TRBV7-2 to TRBJ2-7, with TRBD2 as a possible D gene (6 bases). The CDR3 has 16 amino acids. V dropped 2 bases and J dropped 4 bases, with 18 bases sitting between them. Germline loops: CDR1 SGHTA, CDR2 FQGNSA. In DNA, the CDR3 is TGTGCCAGCAGCTTACTGGCGGCCGCGGCGGGGTACGAGCAGTACTTC. Translation gives CASSLLAAAAGYEQYF.

This clone appeared a single time. The chain has TRBV5-1 and TRBJ2-5; D possibly corresponds to TRBD2 (5 bases). Trimming took 4 bases from V and 1 from J, leaving 14 bases between them. Germline V gene lookup returns CDR1 SGHRS and CDR2 YFSETQ. The length of the CDR3 is 15 residues. The CDR3: CASSPEGLSQETQYF. In DNA, the CDR3 is TGCGCCAGCAGCCCCGAAGGACTTAGCCAAGAGACCCAGTACTTC.